This T cell receptor (beta chain) is drawn from a study of T cells after posttransplantation cyclophosphamide. The study, taken as a whole, reports: After PTCy, TRB diversity resembled that of CNI/methotrexate controls. Later blood repertoires were often dominated by clones from the donor CD8+ memory compartment.

The germline gives CDR1 MNHEY, CDR2 SVGAGI. The CDR3 consists of 15 residues. The V gene lost 6 bases and the J gene lost 3 bases, with 18 bases spanning the gap. Treatment was busulfan-fludarabine conditioning, a marrow graft, and cyclophosphamide on days +3 and +4. To note about this clone: What it binds is not known.

Assay: immunoSEQ multiplex PCR; the TCRdb copy retains only in-frame clones and omits some. Of about 19,000 clones listed, about nine tenths are singletons. The clonotype originates from a female patient in her 40s who received an allogeneic stem cell transplant from a related donor, was CMV-positive, and had no GVHD. The graft donor may be the source of some T cells. The source material was PBMCs, sampled after allogeneic stem cell transplant with posttransplant cyclophosphamide. The rearrangement uses TRBV6-5 and TRBJ2-7; D is perhaps TRBD1 (5 bases). CDR3 sequence: CASRIGQGLGYEQYF. The CDR3 nucleotides read TGTGCCAGCAGAATCGGGCAGGGTTTAGGCTACGAGCAGTACTTC.